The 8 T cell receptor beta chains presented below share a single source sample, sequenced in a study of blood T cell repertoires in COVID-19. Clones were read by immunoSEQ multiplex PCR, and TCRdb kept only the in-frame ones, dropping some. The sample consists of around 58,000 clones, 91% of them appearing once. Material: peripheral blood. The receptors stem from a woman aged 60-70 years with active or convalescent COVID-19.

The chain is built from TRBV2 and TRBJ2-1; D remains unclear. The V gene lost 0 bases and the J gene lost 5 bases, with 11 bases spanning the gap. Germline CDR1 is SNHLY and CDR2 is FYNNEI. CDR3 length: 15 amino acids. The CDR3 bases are TGTGCCAGCAGTGAAGCGCTTCCAGGCCACAATGAGCAGTTCTTC. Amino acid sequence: CASSEALPGHNEQFF.

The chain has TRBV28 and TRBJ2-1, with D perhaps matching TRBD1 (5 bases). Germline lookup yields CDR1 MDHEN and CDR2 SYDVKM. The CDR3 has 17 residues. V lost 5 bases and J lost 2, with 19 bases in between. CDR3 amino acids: CASSVVVGQAAYNEQFF. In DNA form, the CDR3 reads TGTGCCAGCAGTGTTGTAGTGGGGCAGGCTGCCTACAATGAGCAGTTCTTC.

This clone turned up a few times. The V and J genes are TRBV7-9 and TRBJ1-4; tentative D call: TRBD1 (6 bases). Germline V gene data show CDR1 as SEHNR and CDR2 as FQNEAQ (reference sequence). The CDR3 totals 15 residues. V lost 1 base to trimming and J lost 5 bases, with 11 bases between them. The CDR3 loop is CASSLVDSDNEKLFF. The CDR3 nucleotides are TGTGCCAGCAGCTTAGTGGACAGTGACAATGAAAAACTGTTTTTT.

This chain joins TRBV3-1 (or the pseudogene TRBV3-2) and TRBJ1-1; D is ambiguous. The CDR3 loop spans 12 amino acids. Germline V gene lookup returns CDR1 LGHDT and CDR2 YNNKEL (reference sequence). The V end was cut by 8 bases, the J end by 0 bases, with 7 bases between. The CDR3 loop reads CASGQVNTEAFF. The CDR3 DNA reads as TGTGCCAGCGGGCAGGTGAACACTGAAGCTTTCTTT.

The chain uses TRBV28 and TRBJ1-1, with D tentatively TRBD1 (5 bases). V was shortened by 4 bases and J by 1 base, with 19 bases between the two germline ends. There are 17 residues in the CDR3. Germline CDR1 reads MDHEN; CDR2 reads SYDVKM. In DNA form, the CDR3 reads TGTGCCAGCAGTTCCATACCCGCTCATACAGGGAACACTGAAGCTTTCTTT. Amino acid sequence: CASSSIPAHTGNTEAFF.

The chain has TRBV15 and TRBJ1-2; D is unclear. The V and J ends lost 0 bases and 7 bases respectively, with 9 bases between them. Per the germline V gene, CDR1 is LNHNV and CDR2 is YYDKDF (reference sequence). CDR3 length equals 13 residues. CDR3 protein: CATSRDTASGYTF. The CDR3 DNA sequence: TGTGCCACCAGCAGAGATACGGCTAGTGGCTACACCTTC. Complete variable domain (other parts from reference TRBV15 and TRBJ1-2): DAMVIQNPRYQVTQFGKPVTLSCSQTLNHNVMYWYQQKSSQAPKLLFHYYDKDFNNEADTPDNFQSRRPNTSFCFLDIRSPGLGDTAMYLCATSRDTASGYTFGSGTRLTVV.

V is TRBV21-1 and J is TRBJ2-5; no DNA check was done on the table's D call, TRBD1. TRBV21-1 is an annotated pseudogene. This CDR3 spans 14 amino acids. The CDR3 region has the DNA TGTGCCAGCAGCAAAGGGGACAGGGAAGAGACCCAGTACTTC. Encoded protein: CASSKGDREETQYF.

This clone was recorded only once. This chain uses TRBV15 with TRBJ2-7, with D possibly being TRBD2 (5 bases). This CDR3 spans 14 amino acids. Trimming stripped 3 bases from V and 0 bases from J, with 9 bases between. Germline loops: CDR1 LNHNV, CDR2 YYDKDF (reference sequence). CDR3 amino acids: CATSSLANSYEQYF. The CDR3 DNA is TGTGCCACCAGCAGTTTAGCGAACTCCTACGAGCAGTACTTC.